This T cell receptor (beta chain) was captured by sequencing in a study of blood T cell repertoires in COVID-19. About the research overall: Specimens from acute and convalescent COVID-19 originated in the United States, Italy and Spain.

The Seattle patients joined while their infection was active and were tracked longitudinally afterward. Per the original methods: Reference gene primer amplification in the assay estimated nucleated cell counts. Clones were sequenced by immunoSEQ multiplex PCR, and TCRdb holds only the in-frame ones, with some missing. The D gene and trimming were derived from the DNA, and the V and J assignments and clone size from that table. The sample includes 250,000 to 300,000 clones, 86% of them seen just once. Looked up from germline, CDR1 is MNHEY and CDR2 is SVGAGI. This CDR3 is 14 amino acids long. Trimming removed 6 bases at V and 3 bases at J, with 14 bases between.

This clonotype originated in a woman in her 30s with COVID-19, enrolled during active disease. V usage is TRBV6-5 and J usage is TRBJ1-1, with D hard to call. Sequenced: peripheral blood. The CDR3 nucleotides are TGTGCCAGCAGATTCGACTTGGGAGACACTGAAGCTTTCTTT. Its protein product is CASRFDLGDTEAFF.